This entry lists 8 T cell receptor beta chains sequenced from one sample in a study of blood T cell repertoires in COVID-19. Repertoires were generated with immunoSEQ multiplex PCR, while TCRdb's copy carries only in-frame clones and drops some. This table holds 140,000 to 150,000 clones, 85% to 90% found once. The sample comprised peripheral blood. All receptors come from a man aged 55-75 years with active or convalescent COVID-19.

The chain couples TRBV2 to TRBJ2-1, with 8 bases lining up with TRBD1. Trimming cost V 11 bases and J 10 bases; bases outside gene matches: 13. The length of the CDR3 is 13 residues. Germline V CDR1 and CDR2: SNHLY, FYNNEI. CDR3 loop: CASGKGQGGEQFF. Written as DNA, the CDR3 is TGTGCCTCGGGGAAAGGACAGGGTGGGGAGCAGTTCTTC.

V gene TRBV28 combines with J gene TRBJ2-3; 8 bases are shared with TRBD2. In germline, CDR1 is MDHEN, CDR2 SYDVKM. V dropped 4 bases and J dropped 9; count of bases not matched to a gene: 6. CDR3 length equals 13 residues. The CDR3 bases are TGTGCCAGCAGTTCTCCGGGGGGGAAAACGCAGTATTTT. Amino acids: CASSSPGGKTQYF.

V is TRBV28 and J is TRBJ2-2, with D tentatively TRBD1 (5 bases). There are 17 residues in the CDR3. Trimming left V 3 bases short and J 1 base short, with 15 bases between. CDR1 and CDR2 from the germline V gene are MDHEN and SYDVKM. The CDR3 spells CASSFFLDSLNTGELFF. CDR3 DNA: TGTGCCAGCAGTTTCTTTTTAGACAGCTTGAACACCGGGGAGCTGTTTTTT. The full variable domain, with the rest looked up from reference TRBV28 and TRBJ2-2, is DVKVTQSSRYLVKRTGEKVFLECVQDMDHENMFWYRQDPGLGLRLIYFSYDVKMKEKGDIPEGYSVSREKKERFSLILESASTNQTSMYLCASSFFLDSLNTGELFFGEGSRLTVL.

This sequence joins TRBV28 and TRBJ2-2; no clear D. The CDR3 has 15 amino acids. CDR1 and CDR2 (germline): MDHEN, SYDVKM. Trimming left V 7 bases short and J 1 base short, with 13 bases between. The CDR3 DNA is TGTGCCAGCAACACCGGGTCTGGGAACACCGGGGAGCTGTTTTTT. As protein: CASNTGSGNTGELFF.

This clone came up once. The V gene is TRBV4-3, the J gene TRBJ2-2; unclear D gene. The CDR3 contains 14 residues. Between the trimmed V and J ends, which lost 6 bases and 3 bases, there was a span of 11 bases. In germline, CDR1 is LGHNA, CDR2 YSLEER. DNA for the CDR3: TGCGCCAGCAGGTTAAGGCGGTACACCGGGGAGCTGTTTTTT. Its translation is CASRLRRYTGELFF.

J is TRBJ1-2 and V is TRBV5-1; 7 nucleotides align to TRBD1. Germline CDR1 and CDR2: SGHRS and YFSETQ. After removal of 2 bases from V and 4 bases from J, the junction contained 8 bases not matched to a gene. CDR3 length equals 15 residues. CDR3 loop: CASSLEGARSYGYTF. The CDR3 DNA sequence: TGCGCCAGCAGCTTAGAGGGGGCTCGCTCCTATGGCTACACCTTC. Based on the CDR3 plus reference TRBV5-1 and TRBJ1-2, the full variable domain is KAGVTQTPRYLIKTRGQQVTLSCSPISGHRSVSWYQQTPGQGLQFLFEYFSETQRNKGNFPGRFSGRQFSNSRSEMNVSTLELGDSALYLCASSLEGARSYGYTFGSGTRLTVV.

The chain employs TRBV19 and TRBJ1-3; D gene ambiguous. The CDR3 contains 14 residues. Trimming left V 2 bases short and J 4 bases short, with 9 bases between. Germline-derived CDR1 and CDR2 are LNHDA and SQIVND (reference sequence). CDR3 sequence: CASSIQDPGNTIYF. The CDR3 nucleotides are TGTGCCAGTAGTATACAGGATCCGGGAAACACCATATATTTT.

This rearrangement joins TRBV27 to TRBJ1-5; no clear D. In germline, CDR1 is MNHEY, CDR2 SMNVEV (reference sequence). The CDR3 covers 14 residues. V was cut by 3 bases and J by 3 bases, with 9 bases left in between. The CDR3 DNA reads as TGTGCCAGCAGTTTTTCGGGGTTCAATCAGCCCCAGCATTTT. Amino acid sequence: CASSFSGFNQPQHF.